The rows below give T cell receptor beta chains drawn from one sample of a study of shared clonotypes between healthy human individuals. Profiling relied on immunoSEQ multiplex PCR, and the TCRdb table lists in-frame clones only, not all of them. The sample holds roughly 2.4 million clones; under 97% are singletons and the top ten take less than 0.15%. The specimen sequenced was naive CD4+ T cells sorted from blood. These receptors were taken from a man between 18 and 35 years old in good health. Each CDR3 is given with its conserved first and last residue. Each record gives: V gene, clone size, D gene, J gene, CDR3 protein, CDR3 DNA. D genes are given only for firm matches. The listing skips clone size in some rows; elsewhere it reads once, few, many or a size class.

v_gene: TRBV7-2
abundance: -
d_gene: -
j_gene: TRBJ2-5
CDR3aa: CASSLARETQYF
CDR3nt: TGTGCCAGCAGCTTAGCGCGGGAGACCCAGTACTTC

v_gene: TRBV18
abundance: -
d_gene: -
j_gene: TRBJ2-7
CDR3aa: CASSPTTQPYEQYF
CDR3nt: TGTGCCAGCTCTCCAACAACCCAGCCCTACGAGCAGTACTTC

v_gene: TRBV6-6
abundance: -
d_gene: -
j_gene: TRBJ2-1
CDR3aa: CASSIPGTFSFNEQFF
CDR3nt: TGTGCCAGCAGCATACCCGGGACTTTCTCTTTCAATGAGCAGTTCTTC

v_gene: TRBV25-1
abundance: -
d_gene: -
j_gene: TRBJ2-7
CDR3aa: CASGDYYEQYF
CDR3nt: TGTGCCAGCGGGGATTACTACGAGCAGTACTTC

v_gene: TRBV6-5
abundance: -
d_gene: -
j_gene: TRBJ2-7
CDR3aa: CASSYRPTPHEQYF
CDR3nt: TGTGCCAGCAGTTACAGGCCCACTCCCCACGAGCAGTACTTC

v_gene: TRBV10-2
abundance: -
d_gene: TRBD1
j_gene: TRBJ2-7
CDR3aa: CASSERTGGPNEQYF
CDR3nt: TGCGCCAGCAGTGAACGCACAGGGGGCCCCAACGAGCAGTACTTC

v_gene: TRBV7-8
abundance: -
d_gene: -
j_gene: TRBJ2-7
CDR3aa: CASSLGGLGKNF
CDR3nt: TGTGCCAGCAGCTTAGGGGGTTTGGGGAAGAACTTC

v_gene: TRBV11-2
abundance: -
d_gene: -
j_gene: TRBJ1-3
CDR3aa: CASSLDRRDPGNTIYF
CDR3nt: TGTGCCAGCAGCTTAGATCGCAGGGACCCTGGAAACACCATATATTTT

v_gene: TRBV6-1
abundance: -
d_gene: -
j_gene: TRBJ2-7
CDR3aa: CASRQVNYEQYF
CDR3nt: TGTGCCAGCCGACAGGTCAACTACGAGCAGTACTTC

v_gene: TRBV5-1
abundance: -
d_gene: -
j_gene: TRBJ1-5
CDR3aa: CASSLGGTNQPQHF
CDR3nt: TGCGCCAGCAGCTTGGGAGGCACGAATCAGCCCCAGCATTTT

v_gene: TRBV13
abundance: -
d_gene: -
j_gene: TRBJ1-6
CDR3aa: CASSLGRVLNSPLHF
CDR3nt: TGTGCCAGCAGCTTAGGCAGGGTACTAAATTCACCCCTCCACTTT

v_gene: TRBV30
abundance: -
d_gene: -
j_gene: TRBJ1-2
CDR3aa: CAWSVTALEVYGYTF
CDR3nt: TGTGCCTGGAGTGTAACGGCCTTGGAGGTCTATGGCTACACCTTC

v_gene: TRBV5-8
abundance: once
d_gene: -
j_gene: TRBJ1-5
CDR3aa: CASSLDLQPQHF
CDR3nt: TGTGCCAGCAGCTTGGACCTCCAGCCCCAGCATTTT

v_gene: TRBV14
abundance: -
d_gene: -
j_gene: TRBJ2-5
CDR3aa: CASSQEPSRYGTQYF
CDR3nt: TGTGCCAGCAGCCAAGAGCCGTCCCGGTACGGGACCCAGTACTTC

v_gene: TRBV5-6
abundance: -
d_gene: -
j_gene: TRBJ1-1
CDR3aa: CASSYLAEAFF
CDR3nt: TGTGCCAGCAGCTATCTCGCTGAAGCTTTCTTT

v_gene: TRBV6-5
abundance: -
d_gene: -
j_gene: TRBJ2-5
CDR3aa: CASRRGTQETQYF
CDR3nt: TGTGCCAGCAGGAGGGGGACCCAAGAGACCCAGTACTTC

v_gene: TRBV10-1
abundance: -
d_gene: -
j_gene: TRBJ1-1
CDR3aa: CASIWTDKAFF
CDR3nt: TGCGCCAGCATTTGGACAGATAAAGCTTTCTTT

v_gene: TRBV18
abundance: -
d_gene: -
j_gene: TRBJ1-1
CDR3aa: CASSPAPGGTEAFF
CDR3nt: TGTGCCAGCTCTCCAGCCCCGGGAGGTACTGAAGCTTTCTTT

v_gene: TRBV7-2
abundance: once
d_gene: -
j_gene: TRBJ2-7
CDR3aa: CASSSRQSSYEQYF
CDR3nt: TGTGCCAGCAGCTCCCGACAGAGCTCCTACGAGCAGTACTTC

v_gene: TRBV7-6
abundance: -
d_gene: -
j_gene: TRBJ2-1
CDR3aa: CASSPGNEQFF
CDR3nt: TGTGCCAGCAGCCCCGGCAATGAGCAGTTCTTC

v_gene: TRBV30
abundance: once
d_gene: -
j_gene: TRBJ2-5
CDR3aa: CAWSKSKGGGETQYF
CDR3nt: TGTGCCTGGAGCAAAAGTAAGGGGGGAGGAGAGACCCAGTACTTC

v_gene: TRBV4-1
abundance: -
d_gene: TRBD1
j_gene: TRBJ2-7
CDR3aa: CASSLTRTGRSSYEQYF
CDR3nt: TGCGCCAGCAGCCTAACCCGGACAGGGAGGAGCTCCTACGAGCAGTACTTC

v_gene: TRBV19
abundance: once
d_gene: -
j_gene: TRBJ2-2
CDR3aa: CASSRRGSENTGELFF
CDR3nt: TGTGCCAGTAGTAGGAGGGGGTCTGAGAACACCGGGGAGCTGTTTTTT

v_gene: TRBV9
abundance: few
d_gene: TRBD1
j_gene: TRBJ2-1
CDR3aa: CASSVGRVQGANEQFF
CDR3nt: TGTGCCAGCAGCGTAGGGCGTGTACAGGGGGCCAATGAGCAGTTCTTC

v_gene: TRBV29-1
abundance: -
d_gene: -
j_gene: TRBJ2-3
CDR3aa: CSVLQVTDTQYF
CDR3nt: TGCAGCGTGTTACAGGTGACAGATACGCAGTATTTT

v_gene: TRBV7-9
abundance: -
d_gene: TRBD2
j_gene: TRBJ2-3
CDR3aa: CASSSQSGGLSGDTQYF
CDR3nt: TGTGCCAGCAGCTCCCAGTCGGGGGGACTGTCGGGAGATACGCAGTATTTT

v_gene: TRBV6-5
abundance: -
d_gene: TRBD1
j_gene: TRBJ1-1
CDR3aa: CASSRGGSETEAFF
CDR3nt: TGTGCCAGCAGCCGAGGGGGCAGCGAGACTGAAGCTTTCTTT

v_gene: TRBV30
abundance: once
d_gene: -
j_gene: TRBJ2-5
CDR3aa: CAWSRRQAQETQYF
CDR3nt: TGTGCCTGGAGTAGAAGACAGGCCCAAGAGACCCAGTACTTC

v_gene: TRBV7-2
abundance: -
d_gene: -
j_gene: TRBJ1-5
CDR3aa: CASSLFQGNSNQPQHF
CDR3nt: TGTGCCAGCAGCTTATTCCAGGGCAATAGCAATCAGCCCCAGCATTTT

v_gene: TRBV5-1
abundance: -
d_gene: -
j_gene: TRBJ1-6
CDR3aa: CASSETGWASPLHF
CDR3nt: TGCGCCAGCAGCGAAACAGGGTGGGCTTCACCCCTCCACTTT

v_gene: TRBV10-3
abundance: few
d_gene: -
j_gene: TRBJ1-2
CDR3aa: CAISAWGPSYGYTF
CDR3nt: TGTGCCATCAGTGCATGGGGACCCTCGTATGGCTACACCTTC

v_gene: TRBV2
abundance: -
d_gene: -
j_gene: TRBJ1-2
CDR3aa: CASSPVTNNYGYTF
CDR3nt: TGTGCCAGCAGTCCGGTCACCAATAACTATGGCTACACCTTC

v_gene: TRBV6-1
abundance: -
d_gene: TRBD2
j_gene: TRBJ2-1
CDR3aa: CASSEWLWTSGYNEQFF
CDR3nt: TGTGCCAGCAGTGAATGGCTTTGGACTAGCGGGTACAATGAGCAGTTCTTC

v_gene: TRBV5-1
abundance: -
d_gene: TRBD2
j_gene: TRBJ2-1
CDR3aa: CASSPVAGGLFSYNEQFF
CDR3nt: TGCGCCAGCAGCCCAGTAGCGGGGGGGCTTTTCTCCTACAATGAGCAGTTCTTC

v_gene: TRBV19
abundance: -
d_gene: -
j_gene: TRBJ1-1
CDR3aa: CASSFLTGGYTEAFF
CDR3nt: TGTGCCAGTAGTTTCTTGACCGGGGGGTACACTGAAGCTTTCTTT

v_gene: TRBV11-2
abundance: -
d_gene: -
j_gene: TRBJ2-7
CDR3aa: CASSLGLTYEQYF
CDR3nt: TGTGCCAGCAGCTTGGGCCTAACCTACGAGCAGTACTTC

v_gene: TRBV30
abundance: once
d_gene: -
j_gene: TRBJ2-7
CDR3aa: CAWTGSSSYEQYF
CDR3nt: TGTGCCTGGACAGGGTCAAGCTCCTACGAGCAGTACTTC

v_gene: TRBV25-1
abundance: -
d_gene: -
j_gene: TRBJ2-2
CDR3aa: CASMTRSNTGELFF
CDR3nt: TGTGCCAGCATGACTAGATCGAACACCGGGGAGCTGTTTTTT

v_gene: TRBV30
abundance: -
d_gene: -
j_gene: TRBJ2-1
CDR3aa: CAWRLGGPVGEQFF
CDR3nt: TGTGCCTGGAGGCTGGGGGGGCCCGTTGGTGAGCAGTTCTTC

v_gene: TRBV4-1
abundance: -
d_gene: TRBD1
j_gene: TRBJ2-7
CDR3aa: CASSQSSAGTARGEQYF
CDR3nt: TGCGCCAGCAGCCAATCCTCCGCCGGGACAGCCAGGGGCGAGCAGTACTTC

v_gene: TRBV7-9
abundance: -
d_gene: -
j_gene: TRBJ1-1
CDR3aa: CASSPAANTEAFF
CDR3nt: TGTGCCAGCAGCCCCGCGGCGAACACTGAAGCTTTCTTT

v_gene: TRBV5-1
abundance: -
d_gene: TRBD1
j_gene: TRBJ2-2
CDR3aa: CASSFGQGDTGELFF
CDR3nt: TGCGCCAGCAGCTTCGGACAGGGGGACACCGGGGAGCTGTTTTTT

v_gene: TRBV7-9
abundance: -
d_gene: -
j_gene: TRBJ1-3
CDR3aa: CASSGPKSGTNTIYF
CDR3nt: TGTGCCAGCAGCGGGCCGAAGTCAGGGACAAACACCATATATTTT

v_gene: TRBV10-3
abundance: once
d_gene: TRBD1
j_gene: TRBJ1-6
CDR3aa: CAPAQARGYNSPLHF
CDR3nt: TGTGCCCCCGCGCAAGCCAGGGGGTATAATTCACCCCTCCACTTT

v_gene: TRBV5-6
abundance: -
d_gene: -
j_gene: TRBJ1-3
CDR3aa: CASSLTAGGNTIYF
CDR3nt: TGTGCCAGCAGCTTGACAGCTGGAGGAAACACCATATATTTT

v_gene: TRBV4-1
abundance: -
d_gene: -
j_gene: TRBJ2-2
CDR3aa: CASSQDLGGELFF
CDR3nt: TGCGCCAGCAGCCAAGATTTGGGCGGGGAGCTGTTTTTT

v_gene: TRBV2
abundance: -
d_gene: TRBD2
j_gene: TRBJ2-5
CDR3aa: CASSGLAGEGETQYF
CDR3nt: TGTGCCAGCAGTGGACTAGCGGGAGAGGGGGAGACCCAGTACTTC

v_gene: TRBV5-8
abundance: -
d_gene: -
j_gene: TRBJ1-3
CDR3aa: CASSLIAGNTIYF
CDR3nt: TGTGCCAGCAGCTTGATTGCTGGAAACACCATATATTTT

v_gene: TRBV18
abundance: -
d_gene: TRBD1
j_gene: TRBJ1-5
CDR3aa: CASSSMGGQGFNQPQHF
CDR3nt: TGTGCCAGCTCATCAATGGGGGGACAGGGGTTTAATCAGCCCCAGCATTTT

v_gene: TRBV7-2
abundance: once
d_gene: TRBD2
j_gene: TRBJ2-7
CDR3aa: CASSLGSGPYEQYF
CDR3nt: TGTGCCAGCAGCTTAGGTAGCGGGCCCTACGAGCAGTACTTC

v_gene: TRBV6-5
abundance: once
d_gene: -
j_gene: TRBJ1-1
CDR3aa: CASSRRESTEAFF
CDR3nt: TGTGCCAGCAGCCGCAGGGAGAGCACTGAAGCTTTCTTT

v_gene: TRBV29-1
abundance: -
d_gene: -
j_gene: TRBJ2-3
CDR3aa: CSVVRDTNTDTQYF
CDR3nt: TGCAGCGTTGTCCGGGACACAAACACAGATACGCAGTATTTT

v_gene: TRBV6-5
abundance: -
d_gene: -
j_gene: TRBJ2-1
CDR3aa: CASKPGPTYNEQFF
CDR3nt: TGTGCCAGCAAGCCGGGACCAACCTACAATGAGCAGTTCTTC

v_gene: TRBV7-9
abundance: -
d_gene: TRBD2
j_gene: TRBJ2-7
CDR3aa: CASSPRRSGGFLREQYF
CDR3nt: TGTGCCAGCAGCCCCCGTAGGAGCGGGGGATTTCTGCGGGAGCAGTACTTC

v_gene: TRBV11-2
abundance: -
d_gene: TRBD1
j_gene: TRBJ2-7
CDR3aa: CASSLNERTGGEQYF
CDR3nt: TGTGCCAGCAGCCTAAACGAAAGGACAGGGGGCGAGCAGTACTTC

v_gene: TRBV7-9
abundance: -
d_gene: TRBD1
j_gene: TRBJ1-3
CDR3aa: CASSLTDRGDSGNTIYF
CDR3nt: TGTGCCAGCAGCCTGACCGACAGGGGGGATTCTGGAAACACCATATATTTT

v_gene: TRBV19
abundance: -
d_gene: -
j_gene: TRBJ1-5
CDR3aa: CASSIEQGNQPQHF
CDR3nt: TGTGCCAGTAGTATAGAACAGGGTAATCAGCCCCAGCATTTT

v_gene: TRBV2
abundance: -
d_gene: -
j_gene: TRBJ2-5
CDR3aa: CASSETRAETQYF
CDR3nt: TGTGCCAGCAGTGAAACCCGGGCGGAGACCCAGTACTTC

v_gene: TRBV19
abundance: once
d_gene: -
j_gene: TRBJ2-7
CDR3aa: CATQPGGGSYEQYF
CDR3nt: TGTGCCACCCAACCGGGGGGCGGCTCCTACGAGCAGTACTTC

v_gene: TRBV4-1
abundance: -
d_gene: TRBD1
j_gene: TRBJ1-4
CDR3aa: CASSQDPGQDEKLFF
CDR3nt: TGCGCCAGCAGCCAAGATCCCGGACAGGATGAAAAACTGTTTTTT